The 6 T cell receptor beta chains given below trace back to one sample, sequenced in a study of T cell responses to AZD1222 COVID-19 vaccine. Using immunoSEQ multiplex PCR, the repertoire was profiled, and TCRdb retains in-frame clones only, with some absent. The sample has about 140,000 clones, less than 95% seen once. The material sequenced was peripheral blood, taken on day 0 of AZD1222 vaccination. These receptors all come from an adult in good health.

CDR3 in DNA: TGTGCCAGCAGCCACCGAGGGACAGGGCTATCGCCTGGAAACACCATATATTTT. Protein sequence: CASSHRGTGLSPGNTIYF. The chain joins TRBV14 to TRBJ1-3, with 9 nucleotides matching TRBD1. The CDR3 spans 18 residues. The V gene's germline CDR1 is SGHDN and CDR2 FVKESK. The J segment lost 2 bases and the V segment lost 3 bases, leaving 11 bases of the junction unmatched.

The CDR3 DNA reads TGTGCCACCAGTGATTTAGGTATGGGCACAGATACGCAGTATTTT. Translating it yields CATSDLGMGTDTQYF. The V gene is TRBV24-1, the J gene TRBJ2-3, with D unresolved. V was clipped by 1 base and J by 1 base, with 8 bases between them. Looked up from germline, CDR1 is KGHDR and CDR2 is SFDVKD. The CDR3 sequence is 15 residues long.

This sequence joins TRBV5-6 and TRBJ1-5; D is unclear. Looked up from germline, CDR1 is SGHDT and CDR2 is YYEEEE. The V and J ends lost 0 bases and 9 bases respectively, with 10 bases between them. The CDR3 is made up of 13 amino acids. CDR3 sequence: CASSLGRFGPQHF. The CDR3 DNA reads as TGTGCCAGCAGCTTGGGCAGGTTCGGGCCCCAGCATTTT.

The chain is built from TRBV30 and TRBJ2-7; D ambiguous. Germline CDR1 GTSNPN, CDR2 SVGIG (reference sequence). There are 12 residues in the CDR3. V lost 3 bases to trimming and J lost 2 bases, with 8 bases between them. CDR3 loop: CAWSAPPYEQYF. Written as DNA, the CDR3 is TGTGCCTGGAGCGCCCCCCCCTACGAGCAGTACTTC.

This clone was counted a single time. CDR3 protein: CASSSTAGAHHEQYF. Written as DNA, the CDR3 is TGTGCCAGCAGCTCGACAGCGGGGGCTCACCACGAGCAGTACTTC. J is TRBJ2-7 and V is TRBV7-2; the match to TRBD2 covers 8 bases. The CDR3 extends over 15 amino acids. Per germline, CDR1 SGHTA and CDR2 FQGNSA. The ends lost 4 bases at V and 5 bases at J; junction bases unmatched: 10.

The chain carries TRBV18 and TRBJ1-3; no definite D call. The CDR3 is 14 amino acids. Trimming shortened V by 2 bases and J by 8 bases, and 13 bases separated the two germline ends. The germline CDR1 and CDR2 sequences are KGHSH and LQKENI. The CDR3 loop reads CASSPRTAGDTIYF. CDR3 nucleotide sequence: TGTGCCAGCTCACCAAGAACGGCGGGAGACACCATATATTTT.